The 11 T cell receptor beta chains below come from one sample, sequenced in a study of regulatory T cells in long-lasting Graves disease. Arm-PCR of CDR3 regions and iRepertoire HTBI primers were the basis on which TCR beta libraries were built. TCRdb reprocessed the multiplex PCR reads via MiXCR and lists one record per CDR3 protein. This repertoire shows about half a million distinct CDR3 sequences, around 13% found once; its top ten account for 8.9%. Time point defined: newly diagnosed GD, antithyroid drugs for less than 3 months. PBMCs provided the RNA from which the TCR library was made. The data were also submitted as part of a second study, on T cells in Graves' hyperthyroidism and ophthalmopathy.

The input for sequencing was peripheral blood mononuclear cells (PBMCs), taken at new diagnosis, from a patient treated with antithyroid drugs. The receptors derive from a woman in her 30s with Graves disease.

This clonotype has a count of ten or more. The rearrangement links TRBV30 to TRBJ1-1, with D possibly TRBD1 on 6 matching bases. The germline V gene has CDR1 GTSNPN and CDR2 SVGIG (reference sequence). The V gene lost 4 bases and the J gene lost 1 base, with 13 bases spanning the gap. This CDR3 is built from 14 residues. As DNA, the CDR3 is TGTGCCTGGACTAGGGGGACGAAGAACACTGAAGCTTTCTTT. It yields the protein CAWTRGTKNTEAFF.

This clonotype showed up many times. This sequence joins TRBV20-1 and TRBJ1-6, with 8 nucleotides matching TRBD1. J gave up 7 bases and V 4 bases, and 3 bases lay outside the gene matches. Germline-derived CDR1 and CDR2 are DFQATT and SNEGSKA (reference sequence). There are 13 residues in the CDR3. The CDR3 is CSATRQGNSPLHF. CDR3 in DNA: TGCAGTGCTACTCGACAGGGGAATTCACCCCTCCACTTT.

This chain joins TRBV9 and TRBJ2-1; TRBD2 matches 8 bases. Germline CDR1 reads SGDLS; CDR2 reads YYNGEE. With V trimmed by 5 bases and J by 0 bases, 10 bases remained unmatched. The CDR3 is made up of 17 amino acids. In DNA form, the CDR3 reads TGTGCCAGCAGTGCGCGTAGCGGGGAAAGCTCCTACAATGAGCAGTTCTTC. It specifies CASSARSGESSYNEQFF.

This clonotype was seen repeatedly, ten times or more. The rearrangement joins TRBV6-1 to TRBJ2-5, with 9 bases identical to TRBD2. This CDR3 has 14 residues. Germline values: CDR1 MNHNS, CDR2 SASEGT. The trim removed 7 bases at V and 7 bases at J, leaving 10 bases unmatched. The CDR3 nucleotides are TGTGCCAGCATCCTGGCGGGAGGGCCCGGGACCCAGTACTTC. Amino acids: CASILAGGPGTQYF.

This clonotype occurred many times. The V and J genes are TRBV5-4 and TRBJ1-2; 8 nucleotides match TRBD1. Germline-derived CDR1 and CDR2 are SGHNT and YYREEE (reference sequence). CDR3 length: 14 residues. After removal of 3 bases from V and 4 bases from J, the junction contained 5 bases not matched to a gene. The CDR3 nucleotides are TGTGCCAGCAGCTCACCGGGACAGGTCTATGGCTACACCTTC. It specifies CASSSPGQVYGYTF.

This clonotype was picked up a small number of times. The chain combines TRBV6-1 with TRBJ2-7, with unresolved D. Germline CDR1 and CDR2: MNHNS and SASEGT. The CDR3 sequence is 12 residues long. The V and J ends lost 6 bases and 4 bases respectively, with 10 bases between them. The CDR3 loop reads CASRGAAYEQYF. The CDR3 nucleotides read TGTGCCAGCAGGGGTGCAGCATACGAGCAGTACTTC.

The chain links TRBV4-2 to TRBJ2-7; D uncertain. Germline-derived CDR1 and CDR2 are LGHNA and YNFKEQ. The CDR3 has 13 residues. V was cut by 5 bases and J by 5 bases, with 13 bases left in between. This CDR3 reads CASSSALVDEQYF. CDR3 DNA sequence: TGTGCCAGCAGCTCCGCCCTTGTGGACGAGCAGTACTTC.

There are many counts of this clonotype. This chain connects TRBV7-3 to TRBJ2-3, with D perhaps TRBD2 (6 bases). V lost 2 bases and J 0 bases, leaving 21 bases between the germline ends. The germline gives CDR1 SGHTA, CDR2 FQGTGA. The CDR3 has 19 residues. CDR3 DNA: TGTGCCAGCAGCTTACGTCCTCCGGTGGGAGGCGCTAGCACAGATACGCAGTATTTT. As protein: CASSLRPPVGGASTDTQYF.

This clonotype has ten or more counts. The V gene is TRBV12-3 or TRBV12-4, the J gene TRBJ2-1; 11 nucleotides match TRBD2. The CDR3 covers 24 residues. V dropped 3 bases and J dropped 1; count of bases not matched to a gene: 26. The DNA of the CDR3 is TGTGCCAGCAGTTTTAATCCGGGACAGGGTATTAGCGGGAGGGCCTCGAGTTCCTACAATGAGCAGTTCTTC. This codes for CASSFNPGQGISGRASSSYNEQFF.

In its sample, this clonotype was seen a few times. The genes are TRBV5-6 and TRBJ2-1; 9 nucleotides match TRBD1. The CDR3 runs to 14 residues. Trimming removed 2 bases from V and 6 bases from J; junction bases left unmatched: 3. CDR1 and CDR2 (germline): SGHDT, YYEEEE. This CDR3 reads CASSFWTGVNEQFF. The CDR3 region has the DNA TGTGCCAGCAGCTTTTGGACAGGGGTCAATGAGCAGTTCTTC.

This clonotype was seen ten or more times. This chain links TRBV5-5 with TRBJ2-7; 12 bases align to TRBD2. The V segment lost 4 bases and the J segment 4 bases; nucleotides outside the gene matches: 6. The CDR3 has 15 residues. Germline V gives CDR1 SGHKS, CDR2 YYEKEE (reference sequence). The CDR3 protein is CASSLRLAGDYEQYF. The DNA of the CDR3 is TGTGCCAGCAGCCTCAGACTAGCGGGAGATTACGAGCAGTACTTC.